This T cell receptor beta chain is drawn from a study of monozygotic twins with inflammatory bowel disease. General observations from the study: Relative to healthy twins, IBD patients had fewer clonotypes in common with others, a gap that was especially apparent with disease activity.

Reprocessing the 5' RACE reads, TCRdb reports a single entry for every CDR3 protein and omits DNA. This specimen shows about 43,000 distinct CDR3 sequences; the ten leading clones hold 5% to 6%. Regarding this clonotype: Its antigen remains unknown.

The germline V gene has CDR1 LGHDT and CDR2 YNNKEL (reference sequence). The CDR3 length is 14 residues. The TCR originated in a human donor with ulcerative colitis or Crohn's disease, or a healthy co-twin of an affected twin (not recorded which). Sequenced sample: blood. This sequence joins TRBV3-1 and TRBJ1-2. The CDR3 reads CASSQDKRAGGYTF.